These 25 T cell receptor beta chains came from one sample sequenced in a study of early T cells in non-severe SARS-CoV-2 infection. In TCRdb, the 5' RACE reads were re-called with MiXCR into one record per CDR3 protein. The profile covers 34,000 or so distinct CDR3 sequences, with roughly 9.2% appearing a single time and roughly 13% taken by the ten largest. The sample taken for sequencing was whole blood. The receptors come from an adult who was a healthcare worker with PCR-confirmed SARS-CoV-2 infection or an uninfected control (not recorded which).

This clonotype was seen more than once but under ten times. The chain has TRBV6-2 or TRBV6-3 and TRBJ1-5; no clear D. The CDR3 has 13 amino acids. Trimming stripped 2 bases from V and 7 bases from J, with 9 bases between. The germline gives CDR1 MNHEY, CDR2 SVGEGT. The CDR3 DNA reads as TGTGCCAGCAGTTACCGTCCCAGGCAGCCCCAGCATTTT. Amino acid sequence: CASSYRPRQPQHF.

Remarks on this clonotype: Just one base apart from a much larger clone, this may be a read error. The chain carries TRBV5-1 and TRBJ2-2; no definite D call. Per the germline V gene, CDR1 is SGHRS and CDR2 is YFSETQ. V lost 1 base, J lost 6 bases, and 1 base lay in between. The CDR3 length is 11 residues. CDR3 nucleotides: TGCGCCAGCAGCTTGTCCGGGGAGCTGTTTTTT. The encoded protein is CASSLSGELFF.

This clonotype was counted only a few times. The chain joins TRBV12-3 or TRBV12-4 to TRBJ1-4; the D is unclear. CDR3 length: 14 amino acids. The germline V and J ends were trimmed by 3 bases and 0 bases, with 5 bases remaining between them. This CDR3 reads CASSFSATNEKLFF. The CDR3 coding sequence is TGTGCCAGCAGTTTTAGCGCAACTAATGAAAAACTGTTTTTT.

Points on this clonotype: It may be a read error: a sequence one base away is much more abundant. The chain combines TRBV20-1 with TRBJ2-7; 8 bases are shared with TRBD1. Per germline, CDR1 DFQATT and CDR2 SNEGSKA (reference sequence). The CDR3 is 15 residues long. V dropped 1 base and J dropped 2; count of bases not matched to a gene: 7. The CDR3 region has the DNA TGCAGTGCTAGAGGGGACAGGTTCCCTACCTACGAGCAGTACTTC. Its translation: CSARGDRFPTYEQYF.

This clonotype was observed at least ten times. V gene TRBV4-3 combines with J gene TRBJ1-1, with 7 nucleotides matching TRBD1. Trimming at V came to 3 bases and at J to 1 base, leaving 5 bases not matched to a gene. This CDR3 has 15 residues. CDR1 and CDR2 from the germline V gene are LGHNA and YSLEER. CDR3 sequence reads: CASSHSTGTNTEAFF. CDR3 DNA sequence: TGCGCCAGCAGCCACTCGACAGGGACGAACACTGAAGCTTTCTTT.

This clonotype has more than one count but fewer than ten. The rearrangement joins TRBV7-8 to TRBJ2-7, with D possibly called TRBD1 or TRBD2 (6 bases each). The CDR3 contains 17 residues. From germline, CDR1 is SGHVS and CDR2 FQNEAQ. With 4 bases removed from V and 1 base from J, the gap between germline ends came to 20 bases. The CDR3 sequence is CASSSRGVASPSYEQYF. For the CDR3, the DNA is TGTGCCAGCAGCTCTAGGGGGGTGGCATCCCCTTCCTACGAGCAGTACTTC.

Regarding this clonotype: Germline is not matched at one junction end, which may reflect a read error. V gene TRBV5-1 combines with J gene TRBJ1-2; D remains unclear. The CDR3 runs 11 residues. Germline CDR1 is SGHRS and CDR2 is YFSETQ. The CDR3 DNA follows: TGCGTCAGCAGTGAAAAAGGGGGCTACACCTTC. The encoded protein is CVSSEKGGYTF.

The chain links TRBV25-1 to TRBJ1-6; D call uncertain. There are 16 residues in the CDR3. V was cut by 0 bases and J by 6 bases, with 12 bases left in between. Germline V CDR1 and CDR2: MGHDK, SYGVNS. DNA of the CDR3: TGTGCCAGCAGTGAATATAGTATCTCCCCTAATTCACCCCTCCACTTT. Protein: CASSEYSISPNSPLHF.

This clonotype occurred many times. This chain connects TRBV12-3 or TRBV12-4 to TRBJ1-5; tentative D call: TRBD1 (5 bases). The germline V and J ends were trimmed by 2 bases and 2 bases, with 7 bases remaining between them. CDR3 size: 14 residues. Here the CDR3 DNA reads TGTGCCAGCAGTTTATCGGGGGGCAATCAGCCCCAGCATTTT. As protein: CASSLSGGNQPQHF.

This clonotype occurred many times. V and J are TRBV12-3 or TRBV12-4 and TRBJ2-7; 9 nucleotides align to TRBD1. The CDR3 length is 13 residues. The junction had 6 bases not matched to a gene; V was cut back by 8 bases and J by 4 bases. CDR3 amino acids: CASRGTGRYEQYF. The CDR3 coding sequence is TGTGCCAGCCGCGGGACAGGGCGGTACGAGCAGTACTTC.

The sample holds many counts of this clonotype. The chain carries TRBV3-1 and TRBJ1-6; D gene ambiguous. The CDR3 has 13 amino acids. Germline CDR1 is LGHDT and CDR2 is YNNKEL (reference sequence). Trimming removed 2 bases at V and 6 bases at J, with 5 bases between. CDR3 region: CASSQRANSPLHF. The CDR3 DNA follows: TGTGCCAGCAGCCAAAGGGCTAATTCACCCCTCCACTTT.

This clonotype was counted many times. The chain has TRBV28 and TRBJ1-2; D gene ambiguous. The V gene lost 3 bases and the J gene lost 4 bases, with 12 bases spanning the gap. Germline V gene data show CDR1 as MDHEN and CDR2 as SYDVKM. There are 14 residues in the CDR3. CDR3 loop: CASSFPPIGYGYTF. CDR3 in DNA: TGTGCCAGCAGTTTCCCCCCAATTGGCTATGGCTACACCTTC.

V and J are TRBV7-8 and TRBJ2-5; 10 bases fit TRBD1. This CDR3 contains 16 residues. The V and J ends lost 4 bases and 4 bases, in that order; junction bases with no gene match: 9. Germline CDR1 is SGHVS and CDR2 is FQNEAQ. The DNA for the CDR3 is TGTGCCAGCAGCTCACGGACAGGGGGATTTGGAGAGACCCAGTACTTC. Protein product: CASSSRTGGFGETQYF.

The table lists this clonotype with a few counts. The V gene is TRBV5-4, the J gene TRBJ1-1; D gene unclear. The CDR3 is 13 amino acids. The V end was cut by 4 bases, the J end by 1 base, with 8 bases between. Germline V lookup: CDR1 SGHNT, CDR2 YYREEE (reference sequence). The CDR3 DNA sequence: TGTGCCAGCAGCCAACCAGGGAACACTGAAGCTTTCTTT. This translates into CASSQPGNTEAFF.

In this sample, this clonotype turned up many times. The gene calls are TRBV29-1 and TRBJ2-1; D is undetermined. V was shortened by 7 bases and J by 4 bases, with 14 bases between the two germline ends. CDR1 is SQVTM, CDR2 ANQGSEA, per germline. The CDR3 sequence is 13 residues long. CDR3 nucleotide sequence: TGCAGCGAGAGTCAGGAGATTTACAATGAGCAGTTCTTC. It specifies CSESQEIYNEQFF.

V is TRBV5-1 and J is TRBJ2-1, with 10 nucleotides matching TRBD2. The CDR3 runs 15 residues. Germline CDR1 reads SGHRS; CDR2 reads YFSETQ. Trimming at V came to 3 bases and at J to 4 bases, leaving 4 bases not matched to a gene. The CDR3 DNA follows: TGCGCCAGCAGCTACACTAGCGGGGTTTACAATGAGCAGTTCTTC. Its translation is CASSYTSGVYNEQFF.

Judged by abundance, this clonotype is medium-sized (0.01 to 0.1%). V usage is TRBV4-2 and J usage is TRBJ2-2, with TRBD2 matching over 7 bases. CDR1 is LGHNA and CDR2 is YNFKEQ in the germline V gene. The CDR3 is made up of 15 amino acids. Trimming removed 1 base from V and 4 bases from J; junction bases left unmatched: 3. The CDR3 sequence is CASSQGAGPTGELFF. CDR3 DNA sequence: TGTGCCAGCAGCCAAGGAGCGGGGCCCACCGGGGAGCTGTTTTTT.

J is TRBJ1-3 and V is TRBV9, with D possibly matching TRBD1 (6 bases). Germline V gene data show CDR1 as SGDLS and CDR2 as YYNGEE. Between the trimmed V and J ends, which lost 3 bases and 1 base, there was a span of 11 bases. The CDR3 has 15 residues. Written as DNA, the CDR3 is TGTGCCAGCAGCGAGAGGGGGTTTTCTGGAAACACCATATATTTT. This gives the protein CASSERGFSGNTIYF.

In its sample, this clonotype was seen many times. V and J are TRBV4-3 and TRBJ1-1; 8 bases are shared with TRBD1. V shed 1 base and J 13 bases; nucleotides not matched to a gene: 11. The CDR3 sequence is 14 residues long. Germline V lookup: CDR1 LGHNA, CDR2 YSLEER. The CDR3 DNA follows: TGCGCCAGCAGCCAAGGGAACAGGGGGTTTTTGCATTTCTTT. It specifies CASSQGNRGFLHFF.

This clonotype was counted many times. The CDR3 coding sequence is TGTGCCTGGAGTCGAAACACCATATATTTT. Amino acid sequence: CAWSRNTIYF. The chain carries TRBV30 and TRBJ1-3; D gene uncertain. Germline V gives CDR1 GTSNPN, CDR2 SVGIG (reference sequence). Trimming took off 2 bases at V and 5 bases at J, with 1 base between the two ends. The CDR3 is made up of 10 amino acids. Full variable domain (outside the CDR3, taken from reference TRBV30 and TRBJ1-3): SQTIHQWPATLVQPVGSPLSLECTVEGTSNPNLYWYRQAAGRGLQLLFYSVGIGQISSEVPQNLSASRPQDRQFILSSKKLLLSDSGFYLCAWSRNTIYFGEGSWLTVV.

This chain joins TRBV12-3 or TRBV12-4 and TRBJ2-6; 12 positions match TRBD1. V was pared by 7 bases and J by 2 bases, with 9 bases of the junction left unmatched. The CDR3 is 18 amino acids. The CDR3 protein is CASTLVGTGGPGANVLTF. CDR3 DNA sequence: TGTGCCAGCACCCTCGTCGGGACAGGGGGCCCTGGGGCCAACGTCCTGACTTTC.

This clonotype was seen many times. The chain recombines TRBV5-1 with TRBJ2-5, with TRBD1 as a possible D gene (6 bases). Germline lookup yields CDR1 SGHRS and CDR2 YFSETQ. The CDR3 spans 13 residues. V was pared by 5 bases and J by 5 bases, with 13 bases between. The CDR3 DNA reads TGCGCCAGCAGACTTACCCAGGGGGAGACCCAGTACTTC. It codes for CASRLTQGETQYF.

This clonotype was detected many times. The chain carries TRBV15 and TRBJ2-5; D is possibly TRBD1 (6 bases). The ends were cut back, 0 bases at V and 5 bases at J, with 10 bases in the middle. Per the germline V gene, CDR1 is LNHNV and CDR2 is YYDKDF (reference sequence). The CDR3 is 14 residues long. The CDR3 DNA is TGTGCCACCAGCAGAGATAACAGGGAGGAGACCCAGTACTTC. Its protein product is CATSRDNREETQYF.

As DNA, the CDR3 is TGTGCCAGCAGCCCCCGGAGCGGGGCGGGAGATACGCAGTATTTT. This gives the protein CASSPRSGAGDTQYF. The chain couples TRBV7-8 to TRBJ2-3, with 7 bases lining up with TRBD2. With 5 bases clipped from V and 5 bases from J, the junction kept 10 bases outside the gene matches. The V gene's germline CDR1 is SGHVS and CDR2 FQNEAQ. This CDR3 has 15 amino acids.

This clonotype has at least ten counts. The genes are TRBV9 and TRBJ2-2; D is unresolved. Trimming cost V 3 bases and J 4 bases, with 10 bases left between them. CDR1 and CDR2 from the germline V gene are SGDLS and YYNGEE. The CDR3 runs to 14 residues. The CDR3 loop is CASSASFGTGELFF. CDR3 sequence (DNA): TGTGCCAGCAGCGCTAGTTTTGGCACCGGGGAGCTGTTTTTT.